This T cell receptor (beta chain) was documented in a study of neurological immune-mediated disorders (dated by TCRdb to between 2018 and 2021). Some background on the complete study: The study compared peripheral blood TCR-beta repertoires of HTLV-I-associated myelopathy (HAM/TSP) patients, multiple sclerosis patients and healthy controls using UMI-based sequencing. The approximately 99 TCR-beta libraries included longitudinal samples, technical triplicates and paired sorted CD4+ and CD8+ T-cell subsets alongside PBMC samples. The cohort included roughly 71 subjects: approximately 15 with HAM/TSP, some 35 with multiple sclerosis, and around 20 healthy controls. Each longitudinal HAM/TSP and healthy donor was sampled at 3 time-points spaced at 3-40 month intervals. The paper's findings and limits, for the study overall: Across subjects, expanded clones never shared an identical CDR3 amino acid sequence, which suggests that the TCR-beta repertoires in every group were private. TCR clonal expansion was highest in HAM/TSP patients and lowest in MS patients, with MS patients falling below even healthy controls.

The sample's time point label, in plain terms: longitudinal time-point 1 (baseline). Blood bank volunteers in Maryland, USA served as the healthy controls. Unsorted PBMC libraries were generated from 2 million PBMCs stored in RNAlater at -80 °C until RNA extraction. PBMCs were separated from peripheral blood using Ficoll-Hypaque density gradient centrifugation and then cryopreserved in liquid nitrogen. This clonotype was seen repeatedly, ten times or more. The antigen it recognizes is unknown. Base qualities were left out, and no much larger clone turns up one base away. Trimming takes 3 bases off V and 6 bases off J; junction bases not matched to a gene: 4. As encoded in the germline V gene, CDR1 is KGHSH while CDR2 is LQKENI. CDR3 length: 16 amino acids, cysteine to phenylalanine. Kept here is only the CDR3 DNA, which spans 48 bases and is read in frame from base 1. To synthesize cDNA, template-switch 5'RACE was performed with a primer carrying a 10-nucleotide random unique molecular identifier so that each TCR transcript was tagged. Over 180 million TCR-beta sequences, covering 15-18 subjects, were produced in each sequencing run. Total RNA was extracted with the RNeasy kit. TCR-beta VDJ regions were amplified with primers for the TCR constant region and the 5'RACE anchor, using the KAPA Real-time Library Amplification kit. A first PCR added sample indexes and Illumina adaptors, and a second PCR then raised library yield. After Ampure bead purification, the TCR product of roughly 650 bp was size-selected on a 2% E-gel SizeSelection system. Before pooling, libraries had their quality checked on a Bioanalyzer, their concentration measured with Qubit, and their quantity determined with the Kapa Library Quantification kit. An Illumina HiSeq 2500 was used to sequence the libraries paired-end at 2 x 150 bp. To increase sequence diversity, roughly 24-32% phiX was spiked into each library pool. In the paper's pipeline: The UMI-based MiGEC pipeline processed quality-filtered reads and removed over 85% of raw TCR sequences during error correction. IMGT germline references were used for alignment of VDJ genes, and clonotypes were defined by a unique CDR3 amino acid sequence together with V-J genes. Clonal expansion, Shannon diversity and CDR3 relatedness (CalcPairwiseDistances, ClusterSamples) were evaluated with VDJtools, and phylogenetic trees were built with CLCbio workbench. Clones with at least 8 unique UMIs were defined as expanded, with this threshold being based on coefficient-of-variation modelling across technical triplicates. TCRdb reanalyzed the raw reads on its own, using fastp at Q25 for trimming and MiXCR for clone calling, and kept in-frame beta chains. CDR3 protein duplicates are merged, each entry listing the most common genes and DNA. The V and J calls reflect TCRdb's pipeline rather than the authors' work. The sample data list about 49,000 distinct CDR3 sequences, and about 9% of these were observed just once. The ten top clones hold about 1.6% of the sample.

This TCR was recovered from a woman between 35 and 50 years old in good health. The sequence is built from TRBV18 and TRBJ2-1; 14 bases in between match TRBD2. The specimen was PBMCs. The DNA sequence follows: TGTGCCAGCTCACCGGGACTAGCGGGGGCGGGCAATGAGCAGTTCTTC. It translates to CASSPGLAGAGNEQFF. Extended through the reference TRBV18 and TRBJ2-1 proteins, this CDR3 yields the full variable domain: NAGVMQNPRHLVRRRGQEARLRCSPMKGHSHVYWYRQLPEEGLKFMVYLQKENIIDESGMPKERFSAEFPKEGPSILRIQQVVRGDSAAYFCASSPGLAGAGNEQFFGPGTRLTVL.